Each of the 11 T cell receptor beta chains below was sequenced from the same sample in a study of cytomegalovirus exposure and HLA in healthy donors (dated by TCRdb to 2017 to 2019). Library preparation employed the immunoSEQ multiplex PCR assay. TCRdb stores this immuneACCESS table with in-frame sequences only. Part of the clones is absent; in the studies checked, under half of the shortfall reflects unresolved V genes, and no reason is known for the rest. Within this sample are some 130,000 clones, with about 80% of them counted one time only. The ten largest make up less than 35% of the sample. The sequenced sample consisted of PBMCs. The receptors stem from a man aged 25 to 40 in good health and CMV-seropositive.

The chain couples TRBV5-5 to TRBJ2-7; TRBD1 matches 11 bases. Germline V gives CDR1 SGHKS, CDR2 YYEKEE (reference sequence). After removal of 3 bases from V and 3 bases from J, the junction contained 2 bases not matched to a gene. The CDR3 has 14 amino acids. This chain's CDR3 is CASSWGQGDYEQYF. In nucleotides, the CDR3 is TGTGCCAGCAGCTGGGGACAGGGGGACTACGAGCAGTACTTC.

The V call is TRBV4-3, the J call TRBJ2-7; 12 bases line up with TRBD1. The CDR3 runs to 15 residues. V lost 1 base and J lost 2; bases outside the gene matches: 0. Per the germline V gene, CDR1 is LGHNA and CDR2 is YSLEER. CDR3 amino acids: CASSQGDRGPYEQYF. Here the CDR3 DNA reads TGCGCCAGCAGCCAAGGGGACAGGGGGCCCTACGAGCAGTACTTC.

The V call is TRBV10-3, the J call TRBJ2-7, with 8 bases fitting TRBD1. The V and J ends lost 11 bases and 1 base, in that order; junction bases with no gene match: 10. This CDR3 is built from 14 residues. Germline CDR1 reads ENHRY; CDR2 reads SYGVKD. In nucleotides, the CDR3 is TGTGCCCCGGATCCGAGACAGGGGTCCTACGAGCAGTACTTC. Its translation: CAPDPRQGSYEQYF.

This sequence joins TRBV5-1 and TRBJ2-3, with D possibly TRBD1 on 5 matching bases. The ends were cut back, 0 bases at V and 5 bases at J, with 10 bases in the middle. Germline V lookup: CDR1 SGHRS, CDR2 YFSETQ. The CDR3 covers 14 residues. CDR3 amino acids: CASSLGQIEDTQYF. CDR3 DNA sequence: TGCGCCAGCAGCTTGGGACAGATCGAAGATACGCAGTATTTT.

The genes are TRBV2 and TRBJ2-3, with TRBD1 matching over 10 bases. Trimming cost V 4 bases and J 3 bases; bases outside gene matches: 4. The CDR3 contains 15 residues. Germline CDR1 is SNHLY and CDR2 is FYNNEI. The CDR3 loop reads CASSAGTGATDTQYF. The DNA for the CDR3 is TGTGCCAGCAGTGCGGGGACAGGGGCAACAGATACGCAGTATTTT. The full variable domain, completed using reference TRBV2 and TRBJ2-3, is EPEVTQTPSHQVTQMGQEVILRCVPISNHLYFYWYRQILGQKVEFLVSFYNNEISEKSEIFDDQFSVERPDGSNFTLKIRSTKLEDSAMYFCASSAGTGATDTQYFGPGTRLTVL.

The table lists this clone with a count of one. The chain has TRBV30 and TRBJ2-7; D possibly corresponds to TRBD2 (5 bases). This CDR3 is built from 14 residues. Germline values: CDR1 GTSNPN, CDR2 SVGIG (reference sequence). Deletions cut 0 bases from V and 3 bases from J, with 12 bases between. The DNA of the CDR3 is TGTGCCTGGAGTGTATCATTAGGAGGCTACGAGCAGTACTTC. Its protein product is CAWSVSLGGYEQYF.

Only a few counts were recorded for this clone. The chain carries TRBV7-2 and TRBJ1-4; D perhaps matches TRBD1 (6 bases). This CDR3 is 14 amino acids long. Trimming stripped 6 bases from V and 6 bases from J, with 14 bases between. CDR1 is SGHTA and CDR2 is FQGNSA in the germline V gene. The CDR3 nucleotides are TGTGCCAGCAGAAGAGGTGGGGGCGATGAAAAACTGTTTTTT. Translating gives CASRRGGGDEKLFF. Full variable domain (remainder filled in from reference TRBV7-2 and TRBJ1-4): GAGVSQSPSNKVTEKGKDVELRCDPISGHTALYWYRQSLGQGLEFLIYFQGNSAPDKSGLPSDRFSAERTGGSVSTLTIQRTQQEDSAVYLCASRRGGGDEKLFFGSGTQLSVL.

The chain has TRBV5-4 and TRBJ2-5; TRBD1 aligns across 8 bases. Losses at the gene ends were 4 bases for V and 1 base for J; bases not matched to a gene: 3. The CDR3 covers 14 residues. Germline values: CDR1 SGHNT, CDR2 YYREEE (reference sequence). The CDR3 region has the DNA TGTGCCAGCAGCCTTGGACAGGGCCAAGAGACCCAGTACTTC. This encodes CASSLGQGQETQYF.

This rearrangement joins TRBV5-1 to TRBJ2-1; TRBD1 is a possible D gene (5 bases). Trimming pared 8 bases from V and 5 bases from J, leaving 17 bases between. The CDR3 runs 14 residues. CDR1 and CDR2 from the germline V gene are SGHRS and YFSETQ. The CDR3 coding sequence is TGCGCCAGTGGGAAAGAGACAGCCAACAATGAGCAGTTCTTC. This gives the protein CASGKETANNEQFF.

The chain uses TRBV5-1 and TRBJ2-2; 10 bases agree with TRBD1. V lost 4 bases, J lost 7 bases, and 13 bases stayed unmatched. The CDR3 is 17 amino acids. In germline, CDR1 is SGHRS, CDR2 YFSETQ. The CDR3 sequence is CASSPRTGGYIGGELFF. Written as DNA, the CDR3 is TGCGCCAGCAGCCCCCGGACAGGGGGTTACATTGGCGGGGAGCTGTTTTTT.

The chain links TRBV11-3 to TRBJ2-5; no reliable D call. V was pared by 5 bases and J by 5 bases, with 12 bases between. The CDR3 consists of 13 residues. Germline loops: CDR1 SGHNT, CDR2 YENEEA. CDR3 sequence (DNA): TGTGCCAGCAGCCAACTATCTTGGGAGACCCAGTACTTC. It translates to CASSQLSWETQYF.